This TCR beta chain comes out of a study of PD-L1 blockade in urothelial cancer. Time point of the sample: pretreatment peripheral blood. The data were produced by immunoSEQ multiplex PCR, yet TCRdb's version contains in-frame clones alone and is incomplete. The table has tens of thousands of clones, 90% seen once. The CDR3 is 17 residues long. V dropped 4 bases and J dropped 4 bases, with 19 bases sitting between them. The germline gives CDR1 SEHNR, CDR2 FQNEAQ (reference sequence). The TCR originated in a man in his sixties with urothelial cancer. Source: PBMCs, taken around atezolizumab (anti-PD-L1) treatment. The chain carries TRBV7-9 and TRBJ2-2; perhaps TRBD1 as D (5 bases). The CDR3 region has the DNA TGTGCCAGCAGCTCCGGGTGGGCAGGGATCGGCACCGGGGAGCTGTTTTTT. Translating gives CASSSGWAGIGTGELFF. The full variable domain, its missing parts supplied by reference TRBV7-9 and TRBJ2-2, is DTGVSQNPRHKITKRGQNVTFRCDPISEHNRLYWYRQTLGQGPEFLTYFQNEAQLEKSRLLSDRFSAERPKGSFSTLEIQRTEQGDSAMYLCASSSGWAGIGTGELFFGEGSRLTVL.